The table lists the clone carrying this T cell receptor beta chain with many counts. This record comes from a study of CD8 T cells in ankylosing spondylitis. TCRdb redid the calling of the 5' RACE reads with MiXCR, one entry per CDR3 protein. Among about 260,000 distinct CDR3 sequences, more than 20% were seen once, and the ten largest hold 0.61%. This CDR3 spans 16 amino acids. Germline-derived CDR1 and CDR2 are DFQATT and SNEGSKA (reference sequence). Unmatched junction bases numbered 6, after V lost 0 bases and J lost 0 bases. The sequence came from a male donor with ankylosing spondylitis or in good health (not recorded which). This chain connects TRBV20-1 to TRBJ1-2, with 8 nucleotides matching TRBD1. Sample: blood, either unsorted or a sorted T cell fraction (not recorded which). The CDR3 is CSARDVRDRSNYGYTF. The CDR3 coding sequence is TGCAGTGCTAGAGACGTCCGGGACAGGTCTAACTATGGCTACACCTTC.